This T cell receptor beta chain was captured in a study of regulatory T cells in long-lasting Graves disease. On the study more broadly: Newly diagnosed Graves' patients had taken antithyroid drugs under 3 months. Overall study results and limits: The study found TRBV28, TRBJ1-2 and TRBJ2-5 favored in persistent disease.

The time point here: newly diagnosed GD, antithyroid drugs for less than 3 months. Extracted PBMC RNA gave rise to the TCR library. Staff drew approximately 9.3 milliliters of peripheral blood into EDTA tubes. The CDR3 sequence is 15 residues long. Trimming stripped 3 bases from V and 2 bases from J, with 13 bases between. According to the study, TCR beta libraries were built with iRepertoire HTBI primers and CDR3-region Arm-PCR. From the multiplex PCR reads, TCRdb called clonotypes with MiXCR, one entry per CDR3 protein. The sample records a few hundred thousand distinct CDR3 sequences, 16% being singletons. This clonotype was counted many times. What it binds is not known. This sample was shared with a second study, whose subject was T cells in Graves' hyperthyroidism and ophthalmopathy. From that paper: Stability of Graves' hyperthyroidism was defined as absent ophthalmopathy progression within 18 months.

The input for sequencing was peripheral blood mononuclear cells (PBMCs), taken at new diagnosis, from a patient treated with antithyroid drugs. J is TRBJ2-5 and V is TRBV12-3 or TRBV12-4; possible D gene TRBD2, 5 bases. The TCR comes from a woman aged 18-29 years with Graves disease. CDR3 DNA sequence: TGTGCCAGCAGTTTCGCTGAACGGGAACAAGAGACCCAGTACTTC. Translation gives CASSFAEREQETQYF.